Listed here are 8 T cell receptor beta chains from one sample, sequenced in a study of T cells after posttransplantation cyclophosphamide. TCRdb keeps only in-frame clones here, not all; method: immunoSEQ multiplex PCR. The table has fewer than 25,000 clones, around 85% seen once; the top ten hold around 10%. Cyclophosphamide on days +3 and +4 followed busulfan-fludarabine conditioning and a marrow graft. This sample comprised PBMCs, obtained after allogeneic stem cell transplant with posttransplant cyclophosphamide. These receptors were obtained from a female patient younger than 45 who received an allogeneic stem cell transplant from an unrelated donor, was CMV-positive, and had no GVHD. Some T cells may be the graft donor's.

V is TRBV13 and J is TRBJ2-2; possible D gene TRBD1, 6 bases. The CDR3 consists of 14 residues. V shed 7 bases and J shed 1 base, with 10 bases lying between them. Germline CDR1 reads PRHDT; CDR2 reads FYEKMQ (reference sequence). This CDR3 reads CASMQGRNTGELFF. In DNA, the CDR3 is TGTGCCAGCATGCAGGGGCGGAACACCGGGGAGCTGTTTTTT.

The chain carries TRBV29-1 and TRBJ1-3; 9 nucleotides match TRBD1. V trimming: 4 bases; J trimming: 3 bases; junction bases outside the gene matches: 7. The CDR3 consists of 15 residues. Per germline, CDR1 SQVTM and CDR2 ANQGSEA. This CDR3 is CSVAATGGYGNTIYF. Written as DNA, the CDR3 is TGCAGCGTTGCGGCGACAGGGGGATATGGAAACACCATATATTTT.

The chain employs TRBV29-1 and TRBJ2-3, with D perhaps TRBD1 (7 bases). The length of the CDR3 is 12 residues. The germline V and J ends were trimmed by 5 bases and 4 bases, with 10 bases remaining between them. The germline CDR1 and CDR2 sequences are SQVTM and ANQGSEA. CDR3 sequence: CSVQGEADTQYF. CDR3 in DNA: TGCAGCGTTCAGGGGGAGGCAGATACGCAGTATTTT.

The chain has TRBV6-4 and TRBJ1-6, with 7 bases lining up with TRBD1. The V segment lost 3 bases and the J segment 9 bases; nucleotides outside the gene matches: 5. CDR1 MRHNA and CDR2 SNTAGT come from the germline V gene. There are 14 residues in the CDR3. The CDR3 bases are TGTGCCAGCAGTGAAGGAGACAGGGTTTCACCCCTCCACTTT. Its protein is CASSEGDRVSPLHF.

The rearrangement links TRBV28 to TRBJ1-1; 7 bases fit TRBD1. Trimming removed 1 base from V and 1 base from J; junction bases left unmatched: 3. The CDR3 sequence is 15 residues long. CDR1 and CDR2 (germline): MDHEN, SYDVKM. The CDR3 loop is CASSLYRGPNTEAFF. The CDR3 DNA reads as TGTGCCAGCAGTTTATATAGGGGGCCGAACACTGAAGCTTTCTTT.

Regarding this clone: The junction and the germline gene differ at one end; a read error may be behind it. The rearrangement uses TRBV7-7 and TRBJ2-5; 11 bases align to TRBD2. The V gene's germline CDR1 is SSHAT and CDR2 FNYEAQ (reference sequence). CDR3 size: 16 residues. In DNA, the CDR3 is TGTGCTAGCAGCTACCTTAGCGGGGGGGCCCTGGAGACCCAGTACTTC. Amino acids: CASSYLSGGALETQYF.

The genes are TRBV2 and TRBJ2-7; weak D call: TRBD2 (6 bases). CDR3 length equals 12 residues. CDR1 is SNHLY, CDR2 FYNNEI, per germline. The V gene lost 7 bases and the J gene lost 6 bases, with 13 bases spanning the gap. The CDR3 DNA reads TGTGCCAGCACCTTGGGGGGATCCGAGCAGTACTTC. Translated: CASTLGGSEQYF.

The rearrangement joins TRBV27 to TRBJ2-5; D is uncertain. This CDR3 contains 13 residues. Trimming shortened V by 3 bases and J by 5 bases, and 10 bases separated the two germline ends. Germline values: CDR1 MNHEY, CDR2 SMNVEV (reference sequence). The CDR3 nucleotides are TGTGCCAGCAGTTTGACTGCAGCCGAGACCCAGTACTTC. This sequence encodes CASSLTAAETQYF.